The rows below give T cell receptor beta chains drawn from one sample of a study of blood T cells in healthy people across ages. MiXCR, run by TCRdb on the 5' RACE reads, gives a single entry per CDR3 protein. The data hold 1,500,000 or so distinct CDR3 sequences, with approximately 42% observed a single time. Sequenced: blood. Source of these receptors: a woman aged 18-29 years in good health. Each CDR3 is given with its conserved first and last residue. The D gene is left open where the match is weak. Clone size is stated in some rows and not others, as once, few, many or a class when expanded.

D gene	V gene	clone size	J gene	CDR3 protein	CDR3 DNA
TRBD1	TRBV7-3	NA	TRBJ2-1	CASSLTGDRGVYNEQFF	TGTGCCAGCAGCTTAACGGGGGACAGGGGGGTCTACAATGAGCAGTTCTTC
NA	TRBV9	few	TRBJ1-4	CASSVGQVFNEKLFF	TGTGCCAGCAGCGTAGGACAGGTCTTCAATGAAAAACTGTTTTTT
NA	TRBV27	few	TRBJ2-5	CASSPWSAGTVETQYF	TGTGCCAGCAGCCCCTGGTCTGCGGGGACGGTGGAGACCCAGTACTTC
NA	TRBV12-3/TRBV12-4	few	TRBJ1-5	CASTFGPNQPQHF	TGTGCCAGCACCTTTGGGCCAAATCAGCCCCAGCATTTT
NA	TRBV4-1	once	TRBJ1-1	CASRALGGGSTEAFF	TGCGCCAGCAGAGCTCTCGGGGGGGGTAGCACTGAAGCTTTCTTT
NA	TRBV25-1	once	TRBJ1-2	CASSDFSYGYTF	TGTGCCAGCTCGGATTTCTCGTATGGCTACACCTTC
NA	TRBV11-1	NA	TRBJ2-6	CASSLAEWTGANVLTF	TGTGCCAGCAGCTTAGCAGAGTGGACTGGGGCCAACGTCCTGACTTTC
NA	TRBV30	NA	TRBJ2-7	CAWSVTGLNEQYF	TGTGCCTGGAGTGTCACAGGCTTAAACGAGCAGTACTTC
NA	TRBV12-3/TRBV12-4	few	TRBJ2-7	CASSGLSAKGTEQYF	TGTGCCAGCAGTGGCCTTTCGGCCAAGGGAACCGAGCAGTACTTC
NA	TRBV2	NA	TRBJ2-5	CASSGLVAKETQYF	TGTGCCAGCAGTGGATTAGTGGCGAAAGAGACCCAGTACTTC
NA	TRBV12-3/TRBV12-4	NA	TRBJ2-7	CASSPRVTGEQYF	TGTGCCAGCAGTCCGCGAGTGACCGGCGAGCAGTACTTC
NA	TRBV28	few	TRBJ2-5	CASSSTWGSRQETQYF	TGTGCCAGCAGTTCTACGTGGGGATCACGCCAAGAGACCCAGTACTTC
NA	TRBV6-6	NA	TRBJ2-6	CASSYTDGANVLTF	TGTGCCAGCAGTTACACGGATGGGGCCAACGTCCTGACTTTC
NA	TRBV5-4	once	TRBJ2-3	CASSLMNGADTRYF	TGTGCCAGCAGCTTGATGAACGGGGCGGATACGCGGTATTTT
NA	TRBV5-1	few	TRBJ2-7	CASSSPDGGPSYEQYF	TGCGCCAGCAGCTCGCCCGATGGCGGGCCCTCCTACGAGCAGTACTTC
NA	TRBV7-9	NA	TRBJ2-1	CASRSGMGASYNEQFF	TGTGCCAGCAGATCCGGGATGGGGGCCTCCTACAATGAGCAGTTCTTC
NA	TRBV27	once	TRBJ2-7	CASMGLSSYNEQYF	TGTGCCAGCATGGGCTTGAGCTCCTACAATGAGCAGTACTTC
TRBD2	TRBV27	few	TRBJ2-7	CASSSLSGGYSYEQYF	TGTGCCAGCAGTTCTTTATCGGGAGGGTACTCCTACGAGCAGTACTTC
TRBD1	TRBV7-9	NA	TRBJ1-2	CASSYPRQGDYGYTF	TGTGCCAGCAGCTATCCAAGACAGGGGGACTATGGCTACACCTTC
NA	TRBV7-9	NA	TRBJ1-2	CASSLVRGAHYGYTF	TGTGCCAGCAGCTTAGTTCGGGGGGCCCACTATGGCTACACCTTC
NA	TRBV20-1	few	TRBJ1-1	CSAVRAFTEAFF	TGCAGTGCCGTCCGGGCTTTTACTGAAGCTTTCTTT
NA	TRBV27	few	TRBJ2-3	CASRRQGLTDTQYF	TGTGCCAGCCGGCGACAGGGACTCACAGATACGCAGTATTTT
TRBD1	TRBV7-9	NA	TRBJ2-5	CASSFWQGVAETQYF	TGTGCCAGCAGCTTTTGGCAGGGGGTAGCGGAGACCCAGTACTTC
NA	TRBV25-1	NA	TRBJ2-6	CASSESGTGANVLTF	TGTGCCAGCAGTGAATCGGGGACTGGGGCCAACGTCCTGACTTTC
NA	TRBV28	NA	TRBJ1-1	CASSLGVGQDEAFF	TGTGCCAGCAGTTTAGGAGTGGGGCAGGATGAAGCTTTCTTT
NA	TRBV4-3	few	TRBJ1-4	CASSQEARDEKLFF	TGCGCCAGCAGCCAAGAAGCCAGGGATGAAAAACTGTTTTTT
NA	TRBV28	NA	TRBJ1-4	CASNRGNEKLFF	TGTGCCAGCAACCGAGGGAATGAAAAACTGTTTTTT
TRBD2	TRBV28	few	TRBJ2-5	CASVSLAGARRQYF	TGTGCCAGCGTTTCTCTAGCGGGAGCCCGTCGGCAGTACTTC
TRBD2	TRBV5-1	NA	TRBJ2-7	CASSSAGVAYEQYF	TGCGCCAGCAGCTCGGCGGGAGTCGCTTACGAGCAGTACTTC
NA	TRBV2	few	TRBJ2-7	CASSQRLDEREQYF	TGTGCCAGCAGTCAACGGCTCGACGAGAGAGAGCAGTACTTC
TRBD2	TRBV5-1	NA	TRBJ2-5	CASSSGLAGTQTQYF	TGCGCCAGCAGCTCCGGACTAGCGGGGACGCAGACCCAGTACTTC
NA	TRBV5-1	NA	TRBJ2-5	CASSLYVPRETQYF	TGCGCCAGCAGCTTGTATGTCCCCAGAGAGACCCAGTACTTC
NA	TRBV15	NA	TRBJ2-1	CATSRDIAGGTHNEQFF	TGTGCCACCAGCAGGGATATCGCAGGGGGGACACACAATGAGCAGTTCTTC
TRBD2	TRBV29-1	few	TRBJ2-1	CSVTGTSGSDEQFF	TGCAGCGTAACCGGGACTAGCGGGAGTGATGAGCAGTTCTTC
NA	TRBV7-2	few	TRBJ2-7	CASSSRGNEQYF	TGTGCCAGCAGCTCGCGGGGCAATGAGCAGTACTTC
NA	TRBV7-2	many	TRBJ2-3	CASSLLGTQYF	TGTGCCAGCAGCTTACTCGGAACGCAGTATTTT
NA	TRBV25-1	NA	TRBJ2-3	CASSGLEGFTDTQYF	TGTGCCAGCAGTGGATTAGAGGGCTTCACAGATACGCAGTATTTT
NA	TRBV7-8	NA	TRBJ1-1	CASSYRHWEGTEAFF	TGTGCCAGCAGCTACAGACATTGGGAGGGCACTGAAGCTTTCTTT
TRBD1	TRBV20-1	NA	TRBJ1-1	CSAPTGWNTEAFF	TGCAGTGCTCCGACAGGGTGGAACACTGAAGCTTTCTTT
NA	TRBV5-1	NA	TRBJ2-1	CASSVPGSSNEQFF	TGCGCCAGCAGCGTGCCGGGTTCAAGCAATGAGCAGTTCTTC
TRBD2	TRBV6-1	NA	TRBJ2-5	CASRRTSGVLQETRYF	TGTGCCAGCAGGAGGACTAGCGGGGTCCTACAAGAGACCCGGTACTTC
TRBD2	TRBV27	few	TRBJ2-1	CASSLSRVAGGREQFF	TGTGCCAGCAGTTTATCGAGGGTAGCGGGAGGGCGTGAGCAGTTCTTC
TRBD1	TRBV12-3/TRBV12-4	NA	TRBJ1-2	CASSFSAGGRGYTF	TGTGCCAGCAGTTTCTCCGCAGGGGGACGTGGCTACACCTTC
TRBD1	TRBV24-1	few	TRBJ2-7	CATSADPGQGGYEQYF	TGTGCCACCAGTGCCGATCCCGGACAGGGTGGTTACGAGCAGTACTTC
NA	TRBV6-5	NA	TRBJ2-5	CATTYQGNEQYF	TGTGCCACCACCTATCAGGGGAATGAGCAGTACTTC
NA	TRBV9	NA	TRBJ1-4	CASSVDSISEKLFF	TGTGCCAGCAGCGTAGACAGTATTAGTGAAAAACTGTTTTTT